What follows describes a single T cell receptor (beta chain). The antigen is undetermined. This sample is part of a study of T cell responses to AZD1222 COVID-19 vaccine. The data were produced by immunoSEQ multiplex PCR, yet TCRdb's version contains in-frame clones alone and is incomplete. This table holds about 120,000 clones, 92% found once. Study-level results: Elevations in Spike-specific TCR breadth and depth followed administration of two AZD1222 doses.

Trimming took 6 bases from V and 4 from J, leaving 8 bases between them. The CDR3 length is 12 residues. Sequencing was performed on peripheral blood, taken 28 days after the second AZD1222 dose. The J gene is TRBJ2-3, the V gene TRBV12-3 or TRBV12-4, with D perhaps TRBD2 (5 bases). The clonotype was recovered from an adult who received the AZD1222 COVID-19 vaccine. CDR3 bases: TGTGCCAGCAGAGAGGGCGCAGATACGCAGTATTTT. Translated, it gives CASREGADTQYF.